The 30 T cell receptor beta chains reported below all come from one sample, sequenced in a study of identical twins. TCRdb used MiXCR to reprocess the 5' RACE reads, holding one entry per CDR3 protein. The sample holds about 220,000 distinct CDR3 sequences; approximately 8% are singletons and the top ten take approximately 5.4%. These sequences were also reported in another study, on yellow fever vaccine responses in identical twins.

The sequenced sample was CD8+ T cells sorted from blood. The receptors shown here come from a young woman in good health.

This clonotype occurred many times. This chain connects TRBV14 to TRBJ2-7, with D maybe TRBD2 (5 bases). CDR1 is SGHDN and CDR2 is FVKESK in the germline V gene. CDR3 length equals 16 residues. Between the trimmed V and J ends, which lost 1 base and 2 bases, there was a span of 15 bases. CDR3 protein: CASSQGSGVGAYEQYF. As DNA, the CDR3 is TGTGCCAGCAGCCAAGGTTCAGGTGTGGGAGCCTACGAGCAGTACTTC.

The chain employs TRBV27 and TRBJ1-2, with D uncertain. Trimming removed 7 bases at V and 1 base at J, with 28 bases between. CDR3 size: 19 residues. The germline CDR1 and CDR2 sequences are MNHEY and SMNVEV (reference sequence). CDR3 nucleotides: TGTGCCAGCACCCAAAGGAGTGATGTTGCCGGACGCGGTAACTATGGCTACACCTTC. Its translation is CASTQRSDVAGRGNYGYTF.

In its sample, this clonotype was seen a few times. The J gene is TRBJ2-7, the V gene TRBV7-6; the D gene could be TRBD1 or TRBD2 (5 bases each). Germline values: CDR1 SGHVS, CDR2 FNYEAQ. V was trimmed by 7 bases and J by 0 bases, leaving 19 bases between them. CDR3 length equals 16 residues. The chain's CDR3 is CASNKIRVGTSYEQYF. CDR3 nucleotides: TGTGCCAGCAACAAGATCCGGGTCGGGACCTCCTACGAGCAGTACTTC.

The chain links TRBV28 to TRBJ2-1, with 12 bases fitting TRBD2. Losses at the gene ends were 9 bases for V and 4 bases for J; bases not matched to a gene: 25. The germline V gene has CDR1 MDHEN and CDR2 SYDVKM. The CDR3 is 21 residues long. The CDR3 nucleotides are TGTGCCAGACCCAAGTCCCTATCAGGACTAGCGGGACGGGGGGTTTACAATGAGCAGTTCTTC. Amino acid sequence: CARPKSLSGLAGRGVYNEQFF. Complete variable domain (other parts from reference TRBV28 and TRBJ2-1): DVKVTQSSRYLVKRTGEKVFLECVQDMDHENMFWYRQDPGLGLRLIYFSYDVKMKEKGDIPEGYSVSREKKERFSLILESASTNQTSMYLCARPKSLSGLAGRGVYNEQFFGPGTRLTVL.

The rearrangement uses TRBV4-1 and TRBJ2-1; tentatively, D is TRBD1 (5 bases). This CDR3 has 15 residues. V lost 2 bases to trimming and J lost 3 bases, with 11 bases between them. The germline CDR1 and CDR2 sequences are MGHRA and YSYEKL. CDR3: CASSQLRQNYNEQFF. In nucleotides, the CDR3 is TGCGCCAGCAGCCAATTAAGACAGAACTACAATGAGCAGTTCTTC.

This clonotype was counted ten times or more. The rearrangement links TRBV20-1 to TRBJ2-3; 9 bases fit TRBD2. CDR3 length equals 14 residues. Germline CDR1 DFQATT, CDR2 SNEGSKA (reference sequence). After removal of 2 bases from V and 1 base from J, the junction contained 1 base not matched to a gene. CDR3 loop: CSARWTSGTDTQYF. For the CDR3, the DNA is TGCAGTGCTAGATGGACTAGCGGCACAGATACGCAGTATTTT.

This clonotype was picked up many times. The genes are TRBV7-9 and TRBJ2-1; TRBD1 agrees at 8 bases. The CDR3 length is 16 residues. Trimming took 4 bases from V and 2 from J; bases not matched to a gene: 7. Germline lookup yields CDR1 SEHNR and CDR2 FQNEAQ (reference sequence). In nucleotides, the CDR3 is TGTGCCAGCAGCTCTGTTGGACAGGGCCCCTACAATGAGCAGTTCTTC. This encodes CASSSVGQGPYNEQFF.

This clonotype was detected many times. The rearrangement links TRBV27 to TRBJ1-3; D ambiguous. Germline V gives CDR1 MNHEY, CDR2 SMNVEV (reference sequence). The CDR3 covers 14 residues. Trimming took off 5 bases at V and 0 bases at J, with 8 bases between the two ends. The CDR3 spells CASSQARSGNTIYF. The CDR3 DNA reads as TGTGCCAGCAGTCAGGCCCGCTCTGGAAACACCATATATTTT.

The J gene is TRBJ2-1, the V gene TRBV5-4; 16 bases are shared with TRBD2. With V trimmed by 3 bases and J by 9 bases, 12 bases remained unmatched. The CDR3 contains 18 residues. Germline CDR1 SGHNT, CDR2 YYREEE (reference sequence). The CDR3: CASSSGLAGGPYLGEQFF. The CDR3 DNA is TGTGCCAGCAGCTCGGGACTAGCGGGAGGGCCTTATCTCGGTGAGCAGTTCTTC.

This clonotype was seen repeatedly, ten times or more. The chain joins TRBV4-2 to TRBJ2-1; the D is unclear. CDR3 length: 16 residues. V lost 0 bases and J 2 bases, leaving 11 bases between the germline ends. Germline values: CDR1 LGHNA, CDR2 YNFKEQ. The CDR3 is CASSQERLDPYNEQFF. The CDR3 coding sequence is TGTGCCAGCAGCCAAGAGAGGCTGGACCCCTACAATGAGCAGTTCTTC.

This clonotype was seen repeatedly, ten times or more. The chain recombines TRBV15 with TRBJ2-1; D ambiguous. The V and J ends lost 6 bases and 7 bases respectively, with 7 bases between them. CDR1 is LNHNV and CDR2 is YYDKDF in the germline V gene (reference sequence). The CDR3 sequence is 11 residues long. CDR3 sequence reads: CATSPGNEQFF. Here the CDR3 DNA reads TGTGCCACCAGTCCTGGAAATGAGCAGTTCTTC.

CDR3 in DNA: TGTGCCAGCAGTTTTAGGTTGAGCGATGAGCAGTTCTTC. Translation gives CASSFRLSDEQFF. This chain joins TRBV27 and TRBJ2-1; no clear D. With 3 bases removed from V and 8 bases from J, the gap between germline ends came to 11 bases. CDR1 is MNHEY and CDR2 is SMNVEV in the germline V gene (reference sequence). CDR3 length: 13 residues.

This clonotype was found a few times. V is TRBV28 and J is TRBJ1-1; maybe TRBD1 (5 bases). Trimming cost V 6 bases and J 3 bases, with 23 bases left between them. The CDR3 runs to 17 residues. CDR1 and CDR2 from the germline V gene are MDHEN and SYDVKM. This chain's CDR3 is CASRDDPRVKGDTEAFF. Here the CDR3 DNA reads TGTGCCAGCAGAGATGATCCCCGAGTGAAAGGGGACACTGAAGCTTTCTTT.

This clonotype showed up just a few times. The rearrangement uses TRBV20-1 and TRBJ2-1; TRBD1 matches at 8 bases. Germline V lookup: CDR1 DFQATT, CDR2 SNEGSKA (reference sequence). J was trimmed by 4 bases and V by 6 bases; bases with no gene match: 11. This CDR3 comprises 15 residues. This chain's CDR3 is CSAVPRDRPYNEQFF. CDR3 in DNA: TGCAGTGCAGTTCCTCGGGACAGGCCATACAATGAGCAGTTCTTC.

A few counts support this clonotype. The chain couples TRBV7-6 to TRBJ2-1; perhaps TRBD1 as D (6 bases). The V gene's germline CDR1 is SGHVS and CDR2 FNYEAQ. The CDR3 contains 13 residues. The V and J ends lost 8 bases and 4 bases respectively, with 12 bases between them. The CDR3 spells CASAKGVYNEQFF. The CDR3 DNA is TGTGCCAGCGCCAAGGGGGTTTACAATGAGCAGTTCTTC.

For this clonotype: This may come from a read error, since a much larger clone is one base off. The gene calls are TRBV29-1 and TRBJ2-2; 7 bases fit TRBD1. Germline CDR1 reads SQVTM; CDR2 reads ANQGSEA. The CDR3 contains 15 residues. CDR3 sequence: CSVYRGPSNSGELFF. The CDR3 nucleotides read TGCAGCGTTTACAGGGGCCCTTCGAACTCCGGGGAGCTGTTTTTT.

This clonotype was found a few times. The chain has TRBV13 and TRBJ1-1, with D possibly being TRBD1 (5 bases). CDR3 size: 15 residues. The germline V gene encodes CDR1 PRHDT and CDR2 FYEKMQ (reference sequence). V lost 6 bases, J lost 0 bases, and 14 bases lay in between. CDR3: CASSVRTSMNTEAFF. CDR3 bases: TGTGCCAGCAGTGTGAGGACAAGCATGAACACTGAAGCTTTCTTT.

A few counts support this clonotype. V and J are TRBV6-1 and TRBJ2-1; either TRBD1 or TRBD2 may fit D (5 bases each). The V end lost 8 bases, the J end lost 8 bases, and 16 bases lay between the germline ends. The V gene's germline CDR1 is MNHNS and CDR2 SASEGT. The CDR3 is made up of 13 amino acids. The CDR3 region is CASSFGAADEQFF. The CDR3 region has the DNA TGTGCCAGCTCTTTCGGGGCAGCCGATGAGCAGTTCTTC.

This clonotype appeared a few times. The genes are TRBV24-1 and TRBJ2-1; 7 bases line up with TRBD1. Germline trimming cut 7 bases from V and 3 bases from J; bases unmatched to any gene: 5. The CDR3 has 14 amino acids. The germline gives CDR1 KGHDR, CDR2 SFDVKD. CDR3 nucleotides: TGTGCCACCAGCAGGACAGGCGTCTACAATGAGCAGTTCTTC. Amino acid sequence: CATSRTGVYNEQFF.

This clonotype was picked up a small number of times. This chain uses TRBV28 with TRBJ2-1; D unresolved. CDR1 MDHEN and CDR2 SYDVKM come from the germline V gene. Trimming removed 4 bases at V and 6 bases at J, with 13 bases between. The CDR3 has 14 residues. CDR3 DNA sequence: TGTGCCAGCAGTTCCTTGGTACCCTCCAATGAGCAGTTCTTC. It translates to CASSSLVPSNEQFF.

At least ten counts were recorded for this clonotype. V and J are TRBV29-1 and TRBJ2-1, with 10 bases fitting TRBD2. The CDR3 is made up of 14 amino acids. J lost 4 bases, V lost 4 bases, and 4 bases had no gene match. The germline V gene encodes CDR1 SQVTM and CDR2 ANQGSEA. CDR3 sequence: CSVVGLAKYNEQFF. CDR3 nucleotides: TGCAGCGTTGTGGGACTAGCGAAATACAATGAGCAGTTCTTC.

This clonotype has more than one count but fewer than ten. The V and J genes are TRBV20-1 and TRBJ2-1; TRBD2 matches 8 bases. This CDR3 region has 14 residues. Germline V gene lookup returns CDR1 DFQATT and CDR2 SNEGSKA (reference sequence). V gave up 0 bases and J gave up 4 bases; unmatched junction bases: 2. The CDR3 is CSARETSGYNEQFF. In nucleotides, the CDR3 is TGCAGTGCTAGAGAAACTAGCGGATACAATGAGCAGTTCTTC.

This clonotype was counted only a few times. The CDR3: CSARDFGLTYQETQYF. CDR3 nucleotides: TGCAGTGCTAGAGACTTTGGACTGACGTACCAAGAGACCCAGTACTTC. V is TRBV20-1 and J is TRBJ2-5; weak D call: TRBD2 (5 bases). This CDR3 region has 16 residues. V lost 0 bases and J lost 0, with 14 bases in between. Germline V lookup: CDR1 DFQATT, CDR2 SNEGSKA (reference sequence).

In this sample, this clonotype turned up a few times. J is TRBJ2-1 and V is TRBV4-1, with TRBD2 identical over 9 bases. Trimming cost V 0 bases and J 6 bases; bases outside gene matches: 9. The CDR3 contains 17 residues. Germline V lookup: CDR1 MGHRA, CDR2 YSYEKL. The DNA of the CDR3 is TGCGCCAGCAGCCAAGATCCTGTTAGCGGGGGAGGCAATGAGCAGTTCTTC. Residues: CASSQDPVSGGGNEQFF.

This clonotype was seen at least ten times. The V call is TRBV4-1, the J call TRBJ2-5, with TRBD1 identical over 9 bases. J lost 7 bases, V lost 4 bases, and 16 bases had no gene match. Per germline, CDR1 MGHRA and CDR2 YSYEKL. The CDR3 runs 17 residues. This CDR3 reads CASSLSRDRERLGTQYF. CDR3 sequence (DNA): TGCGCCAGCAGCCTGTCCCGGGACAGGGAGAGGCTTGGGACCCAGTACTTC.

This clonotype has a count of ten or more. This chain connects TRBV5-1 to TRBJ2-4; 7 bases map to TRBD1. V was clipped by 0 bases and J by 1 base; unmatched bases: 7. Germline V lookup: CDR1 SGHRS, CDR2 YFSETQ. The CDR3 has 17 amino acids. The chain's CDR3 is CASSLAFTGAAKNIQYF. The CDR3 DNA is TGCGCCAGCAGCTTGGCATTTACAGGGGCCGCCAAAAACATTCAGTACTTC. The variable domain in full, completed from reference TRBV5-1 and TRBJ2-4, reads KAGVTQTPRYLIKTRGQQVTLSCSPISGHRSVSWYQQTPGQGLQFLFEYFSETQRNKGNFPGRFSGRQFSNSRSEMNVSTLELGDSALYLCASSLAFTGAAKNIQYFGAGTRLSVL.

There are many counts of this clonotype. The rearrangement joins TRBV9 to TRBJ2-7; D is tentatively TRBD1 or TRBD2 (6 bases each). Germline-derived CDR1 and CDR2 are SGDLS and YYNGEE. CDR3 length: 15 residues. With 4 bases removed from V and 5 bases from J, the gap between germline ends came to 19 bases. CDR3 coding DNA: TGTGCCAGCAGCAGACAGGAGGGAAATTATCACGAGCAGTACTTC. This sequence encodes CASSRQEGNYHEQYF.

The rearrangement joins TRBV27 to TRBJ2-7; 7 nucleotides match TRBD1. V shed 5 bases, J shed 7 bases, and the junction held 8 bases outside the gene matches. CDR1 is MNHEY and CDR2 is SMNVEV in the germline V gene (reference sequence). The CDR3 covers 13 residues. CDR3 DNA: TGTGCCAGCAGTCCCACAGGGGTGGGGGAGCAGTACTTC. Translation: CASSPTGVGEQYF.

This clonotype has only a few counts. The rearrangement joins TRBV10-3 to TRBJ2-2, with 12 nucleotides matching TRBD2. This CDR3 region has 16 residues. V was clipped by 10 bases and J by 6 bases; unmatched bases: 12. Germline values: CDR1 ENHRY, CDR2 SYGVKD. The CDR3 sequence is CATIRTSGGPSGELFF. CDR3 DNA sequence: TGTGCCACCATTAGAACTAGCGGGGGGCCATCCGGGGAGCTGTTTTTT.

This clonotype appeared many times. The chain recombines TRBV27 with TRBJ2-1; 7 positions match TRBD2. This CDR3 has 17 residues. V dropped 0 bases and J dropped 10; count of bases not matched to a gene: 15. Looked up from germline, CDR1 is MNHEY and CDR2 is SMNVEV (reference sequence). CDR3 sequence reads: CASSLSGLAAQSGEQFF. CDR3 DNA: TGTGCCAGCAGTTTATCTGGGCTAGCGGCCCAATCGGGGGAGCAGTTCTTC.